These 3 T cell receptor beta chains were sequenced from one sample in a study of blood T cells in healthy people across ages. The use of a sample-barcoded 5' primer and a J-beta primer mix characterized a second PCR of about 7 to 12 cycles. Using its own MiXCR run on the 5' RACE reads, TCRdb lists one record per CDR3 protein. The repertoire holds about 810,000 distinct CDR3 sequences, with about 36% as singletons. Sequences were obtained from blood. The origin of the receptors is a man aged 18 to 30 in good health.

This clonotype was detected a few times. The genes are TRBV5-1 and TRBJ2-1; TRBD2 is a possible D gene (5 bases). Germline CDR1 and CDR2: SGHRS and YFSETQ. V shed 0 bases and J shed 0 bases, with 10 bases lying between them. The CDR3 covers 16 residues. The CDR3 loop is CASSLGPAGSYNEQFF. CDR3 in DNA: TGCGCCAGCAGCTTGGGGCCCGCGGGCTCCTACAATGAGCAGTTCTTC.

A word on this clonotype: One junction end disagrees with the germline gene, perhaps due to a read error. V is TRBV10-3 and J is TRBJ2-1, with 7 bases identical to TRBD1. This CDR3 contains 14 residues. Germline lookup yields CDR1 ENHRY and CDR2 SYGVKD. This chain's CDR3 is CTIRYRTGINEQFF. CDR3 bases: TGTACCATCAGATACCGGACAGGAATTAATGAGCAGTTCTTC.

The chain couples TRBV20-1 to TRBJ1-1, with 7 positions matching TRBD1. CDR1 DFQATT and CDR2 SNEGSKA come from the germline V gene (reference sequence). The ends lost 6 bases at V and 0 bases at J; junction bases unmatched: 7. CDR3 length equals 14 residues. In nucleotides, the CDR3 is TGCAGTGCCCTCGGACAGGCCGTGAACACTGAAGCTTTCTTT. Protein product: CSALGQAVNTEAFF.